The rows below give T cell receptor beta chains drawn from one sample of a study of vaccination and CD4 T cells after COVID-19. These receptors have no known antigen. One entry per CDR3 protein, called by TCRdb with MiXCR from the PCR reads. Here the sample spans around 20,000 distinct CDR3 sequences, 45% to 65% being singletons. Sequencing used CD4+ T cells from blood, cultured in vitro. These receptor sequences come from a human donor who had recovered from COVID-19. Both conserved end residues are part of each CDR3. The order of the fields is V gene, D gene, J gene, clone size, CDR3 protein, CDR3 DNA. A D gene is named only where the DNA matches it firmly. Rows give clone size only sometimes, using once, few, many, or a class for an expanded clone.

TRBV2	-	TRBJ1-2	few	CASTQTTLNYGYTF	TGTGCCAGCACTCAGACGACACTTAACTATGGCTACACCTTC
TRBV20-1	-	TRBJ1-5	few	CSATVGNNQPQHF	TGCAGTGCCACTGTCGGAAACAATCAGCCCCAGCATTTT
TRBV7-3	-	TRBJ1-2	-	CASSLQTSNYGYTF	TGTGCCAGCAGCTTGCAGACGTCTAACTATGGCTACACCTTC
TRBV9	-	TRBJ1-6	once	CASSVEGALDSPLHF	TGTGCCAGCAGCGTAGAAGGGGCTTTGGATTCACCCCTCCACTTT
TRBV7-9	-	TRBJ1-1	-	CASSLMSGGRTSEAFF	TGTGCCAGCAGCCTTATGAGTGGGGGGCGCACCTCTGAAGCTTTCTTT
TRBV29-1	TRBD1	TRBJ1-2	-	CSVGTQTGILDGYTF	TGCAGCGTAGGAACCCAGACAGGGATACTCGATGGCTACACCTTC
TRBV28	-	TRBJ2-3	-	CASSPTRGGAPRDTQYF	TGTGCCAGCAGCCCCACCCGTGGGGGGGCGCCGAGAGATACGCAGTATTTT
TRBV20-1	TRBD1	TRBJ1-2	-	CSAPDRGQGGYTF	TGCAGTGCCCCGGACAGGGGGCAGGGGGGCTACACCTTC
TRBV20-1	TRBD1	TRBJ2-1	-	CSASTGDAIHNEQFF	TGCAGTGCTAGTACAGGGGACGCCATCCACAATGAGCAGTTCTTC
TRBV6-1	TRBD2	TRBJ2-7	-	CASSTGTTVVQYF	TGTGCCAGCAGCACCGGGACTACAGTAGTGCAGTACTTC
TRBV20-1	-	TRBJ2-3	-	CSARRDTSTDTQYF	TGCAGTGCCAGGAGGGACACTAGCACAGATACGCAGTATTTT
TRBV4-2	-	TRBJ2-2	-	CASSQDWGATGELFF	TGTGCCAGCAGCCAAGATTGGGGGGCCACCGGGGAGCTGTTTTTT
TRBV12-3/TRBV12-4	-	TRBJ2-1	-	CASSLVPFYNEQFF	TGTGCCAGCAGTTTAGTTCCATTTTACAATGAGCAGTTCTTC
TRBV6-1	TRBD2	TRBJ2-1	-	CASSERSSGSGKQFF	TGTGCCAGCAGTGAAAGGTCTAGCGGGAGTGGGAAGCAGTTCTTC
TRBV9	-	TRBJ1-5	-	CASSRVGGGQPQHF	TGTGCCAGCAGCCGCGTGGGGGGAGGACAGCCCCAGCATTTT
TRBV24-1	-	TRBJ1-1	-	CATSDSGGGHKDTEAFF	TGTGCCACCAGTGACTCTGGGGGGGGGCATAAAGACACTGAAGCTTTCTTT
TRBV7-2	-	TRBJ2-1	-	CASSSRKSSYNEQFF	TGTGCCAGCAGCTCGAGGAAGAGCTCCTACAATGAGCAGTTCTTC
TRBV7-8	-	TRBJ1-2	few	CASSPTSNYGYTF	TGTGCCAGCAGCCCGACATCGAACTATGGCTACACCTTC
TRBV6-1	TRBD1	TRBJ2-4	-	CASNAPLKQGIFNIQYF	TGTGCCAGCAATGCACCACTCAAACAGGGGATTTTCAACATTCAGTACTTC
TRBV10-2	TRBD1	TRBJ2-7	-	CASSDPARGYAYEQYF	TGCGCCAGCAGTGATCCGGCCAGGGGGTATGCCTACGAGCAGTACTTC
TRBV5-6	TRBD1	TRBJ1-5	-	CASSKMGQQNQPQHF	TGTGCCAGCTCCAAGATGGGACAGCAAAATCAGCCCCAGCATTTT
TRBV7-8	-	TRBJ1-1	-	CASSTLPNTEAFF	TGTGCCAGCAGCACTCTGCCGAACACTGAAGCTTTCTTT
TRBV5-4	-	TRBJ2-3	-	CASSQRVGTDTQYF	TGTGCCAGCAGCCAAAGGGTTGGCACAGATACGCAGTATTTT
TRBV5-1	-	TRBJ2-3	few	CASSLDSPTDTQYF	TGCGCCAGCAGCTTGGACAGTCCAACAGATACGCAGTATTTT